Listed below are T cell receptor beta chains from one sample, sequenced in a study of monozygotic twins with inflammatory bowel disease. TCRdb reprocessed the 5' RACE reads, keeping one entry per CDR3 protein, no DNA. The clone table shows tens of thousands of distinct CDR3 sequences, with the ten largest holding less than 8%. Sequences were obtained from blood. These receptors were collected from a human donor with ulcerative colitis or Crohn's disease, or a healthy co-twin of an affected twin (not recorded which). Both conserved end residues are part of each CDR3. Size values are once, few and many counts, or a class for expanded clones, and some rows have none.

CASSLLSGTGRYEQYF,TRBJ2-7,TRBV11-2,NA
CASSPSGGWAYEQYF,TRBJ2-7,TRBV12-3/TRBV12-4,NA
CSAGIGGQLYTEAFF,TRBJ1-1,TRBV20-1,NA
CASSYKGDGSYNEQFF,TRBJ2-1,TRBV6-5,NA
CSARETGGVNEQYF,TRBJ2-7,TRBV20-1,NA
CASSFGAAGRTEAFF,TRBJ1-1,TRBV7-3,NA
CASSLRIPETQYF,TRBJ2-5,TRBV7-2,NA
CASSPDRRTDTQYF,TRBJ2-3,TRBV5-1,NA
CSAPSGADTQYF,TRBJ2-3,TRBV20-1,NA
CASSPRTRTGEQYF,TRBJ2-7,TRBV6-1,NA
CASSEQGGNQPQHF,TRBJ1-5,TRBV2,NA
CASSFGGAGKTQYF,TRBJ2-3,TRBV12-3/TRBV12-4,NA
CASSLARLLGTQYF,TRBJ2-3,TRBV7-8,NA
CASSPGQLENIQYF,TRBJ2-4,TRBV18,NA
CASSGAFNSPLHF,TRBJ1-6,TRBV10-2,medium-sized
CASSLGTVPTGAFF,TRBJ1-1,TRBV7-2,NA
CASSLGDRDQRPFF,TRBJ2-1,TRBV5-6,NA
CASSQGLAGAETQYF,TRBJ2-5,TRBV7-9,NA
CSAAEVLISYNEQFF,TRBJ2-1,TRBV20-1,NA
CATYLSGSLNTEAFF,TRBJ1-1,TRBV13,NA
CASSTGPPYEQYF,TRBJ2-7,TRBV6-5,NA
CASSSGTGAMNTEAFF,TRBJ1-1,TRBV7-2,NA
CASSQGTGTGELFF,TRBJ2-2,TRBV3-1,NA
CASSEAPGTGDAEAFF,TRBJ1-1,TRBV6-1,NA
CATSDPSGPDTQYF,TRBJ2-3,TRBV24-1,NA
CASSAMDREGQPQHF,TRBJ1-5,TRBV4-1,NA
CASSPNSGSPYEQYF,TRBJ2-7,TRBV18,NA
CAISDDGQGAYIVGTDTQYF,TRBJ2-3,TRBV10-3,NA
CATSESKTRRTPSAQYF,TRBJ2-5,TRBV24-1,NA
CASSSGLTQYF,TRBJ2-3,TRBV27,NA
CASSQDPLTQHF,TRBJ1-5,TRBV12-3/TRBV12-4,NA
CASVGARGNQPQHF,TRBJ1-5,TRBV2,NA
CAIRRSGGDITDTQYF,TRBJ2-3,TRBV10-3,NA
CASSLGQQGNTIYF,TRBJ1-3,TRBV7-9,NA